The rows below give T cell receptor beta chains drawn from one sample of a study of CD8 T cells in ankylosing spondylitis. TCRdb ran MiXCR on the 5' RACE reads and lists one entry per CDR3 protein. This table has under 250,000 distinct CDR3 sequences, about 30% appearing once. The source material was blood, either unsorted or a sorted T cell fraction (not recorded which). The receptors originated from a male donor with ankylosing spondylitis or in good health (not recorded which). CDR3s include the opening cysteine and the closing phenylalanine or tryptophan. D genes are given only for firm matches. Expanded clones are given a class, and other clones once, few, many or no size at all.

size: .; D: .; J: TRBJ2-5; V: TRBV18; CDR3: CASSPNAGEVSQYF; DNA: TGTGCCAGCTCACCAAACGCAGGGGAGGTATCCCAGTACTTC
size: .; D: TRBD1; J: TRBJ2-7; V: TRBV5-1; CDR3: CASSSASTGALDEQYF; DNA: TGCGCCAGCAGCTCTGCTTCGACAGGGGCGCTCGACGAGCAGTACTTC
size: .; D: .; J: TRBJ1-5; V: TRBV20-1; CDR3: CSARAGSSNQPQHF; DNA: TGCAGTGCTAGAGCAGGGAGCAGCAATCAGCCCCAGCATTTT
size: few; D: .; J: TRBJ2-3; V: TRBV7-7; CDR3: CASSPLSSTDTQYF; DNA: TGTGCCAGCAGCCCGCTGTCTAGCACAGATACGCAGTATTTT
size: .; D: TRBD1; J: TRBJ2-6; V: TRBV5-1; CDR3: CASSRTTGPGANVLTF; DNA: TGCGCCAGCAGCCGTACGACAGGGCCGGGGGCCAACGTCCTGACTTTC
size: few; D: TRBD2; J: TRBJ2-3; V: TRBV7-2; CDR3: CASKLSGGQADTQYF; DNA: TGTGCCAGCAAATTGAGCGGGGGGCAGGCAGATACGCAGTATTTT
size: .; D: .; J: TRBJ1-3; V: TRBV6-1; CDR3: CASSERRELSGNTIYF; DNA: TGTGCCAGCAGTGAACGCAGGGAACTATCTGGAAACACCATATATTTT
size: once; D: TRBD1; J: TRBJ2-7; V: TRBV20-1; CDR3: CSADVLQGNEQYF; DNA: TGCAGTGCAGACGTTCTACAGGGGAACGAGCAGTACTTC
size: .; D: .; J: TRBJ2-4; V: TRBV15; CDR3: CATSRDRVAKNIQYF; DNA: TGTGCCACCAGCAGAGATCGGGTAGCCAAAAACATTCAGTACTTC
size: few; D: .; J: TRBJ2-1; V: TRBV25-1; CDR3: CASSAPGAGQPNEQFF; DNA: TGTGCCAGCAGTGCTCCCGGGGCAGGGCAACCAAATGAGCAGTTCTTC
size: few; D: .; J: TRBJ2-7; V: TRBV29-1; CDR3: CSVESGAREQYF; DNA: TGCAGCGTTGAATCAGGGGCCCGCGAGCAGTACTTC
size: few; D: TRBD1; J: TRBJ2-3; V: TRBV29-1; CDR3: CSVGPGQGTDTQYF; DNA: TGCAGCGTTGGCCCGGGACAGGGAACAGATACGCAGTATTTT
size: few; D: .; J: TRBJ2-1; V: TRBV23-1; CDR3: CASSQSESNEQFF; DNA: TGCGCCAGCAGTCAATCAGAGTCTAATGAGCAGTTCTTC
size: few; D: TRBD1; J: TRBJ2-7; V: TRBV27; CDR3: CASSSHRTRSGQTYEQYF; DNA: TGTGCCAGCAGTTCCCACCGAACTCGCTCGGGACAGACCTACGAGCAGTACTTC
size: .; D: TRBD1; J: TRBJ2-7; V: TRBV12-3/TRBV12-4; CDR3: CASGLTGQGKYEQYF; DNA: TGTGCCAGTGGATTAACGGGACAGGGGAAGTACGAGCAGTACTTC
size: .; D: TRBD1; J: TRBJ1-2; V: TRBV6-1; CDR3: CASHRGQDYGYTF; DNA: TGTGCCAGCCACAGGGGGCAGGACTATGGCTACACCTTC
size: few; D: .; J: TRBJ2-7; V: TRBV4-2; CDR3: CASSQEYFSYEQYF; DNA: TGTGCCAGCAGCCAAGAGTACTTCAGTTACGAGCAGTACTTC
size: .; D: TRBD2; J: TRBJ2-5; V: TRBV25-1; CDR3: CASSLGLAGGSRGETQYF; DNA: TGTGCCAGCAGCTTGGGACTAGCGGGGGGTTCACGTGGGGAGACCCAGTACTTC
size: few; D: TRBD2; J: TRBJ2-1; V: TRBV20-1; CDR3: CSSSGGRDEQFF; DNA: TGCAGTTCAAGCGGGGGCCGCGATGAGCAGTTCTTC
size: .; D: TRBD2; J: TRBJ2-3; V: TRBV4-1; CDR3: CASSQEGPGLAVYTDTQYF; DNA: TGCGCCAGCAGCCAAGAAGGCCCCGGACTAGCGGTTTACACAGATACGCAGTATTTT
size: .; D: TRBD2; J: TRBJ2-2; V: TRBV10-3; CDR3: CAISNSGPDTGELFF; DNA: TGTGCCATCAGTAATAGCGGGCCCGACACCGGGGAGCTGTTTTTT
size: .; D: .; J: TRBJ2-1; V: TRBV7-2; CDR3: CASSSLGSSYNEQFF; DNA: TGTGCCAGCAGCTCCCTCGGTAGCTCCTACAATGAGCAGTTCTTC
size: .; D: .; J: TRBJ1-5; V: TRBV5-6; CDR3: CASSLLGGLGSNQPQHF; DNA: TGTGCCAGCAGCCTCTTAGGCGGACTTGGTAGCAATCAGCCCCAGCATTTT
size: few; D: .; J: TRBJ2-7; V: TRBV12-3/TRBV12-4; CDR3: CASSPGHTHEQYF; DNA: TGTGCCAGCAGCCCCGGGCATACCCACGAGCAGTACTTC
size: .; D: .; J: TRBJ2-5; V: TRBV20-1; CDR3: CSARDWLSETQYF; DNA: TGCAGTGCTAGAGATTGGCTTTCTGAGACCCAGTACTTC
size: few; D: TRBD1; J: TRBJ2-7; V: TRBV20-1; CDR3: CSALASSGTGYYEQYF; DNA: TGCAGTGCCCTAGCTTCATCCGGGACAGGGTATTACGAGCAGTACTTC
size: .; D: TRBD1; J: TRBJ2-3; V: TRBV27; CDR3: CASRIRGRVRTDTQYF; DNA: TGTGCCAGCAGGATCAGGGGGCGTGTTCGGACAGATACGCAGTATTTT
size: .; D: .; J: TRBJ2-3; V: TRBV7-2; CDR3: CASSLALAGASTDTQYF; DNA: TGTGCCAGCAGCTTAGCGTTGGCGGGGGCGAGCACAGATACGCAGTATTTT
size: .; D: .; J: TRBJ2-1; V: TRBV7-6; CDR3: CASSAGASYNEQFF; DNA: TGTGCCAGCAGCGCCGGGGCTTCCTACAATGAGCAGTTCTTC
size: .; D: .; J: TRBJ2-1; V: TRBV10-3; CDR3: CAISDPIRGPSYNEQFF; DNA: TGTGCCATCAGTGACCCTATACGGGGGCCATCCTACAATGAGCAGTTCTTC
size: .; D: .; J: TRBJ2-6; V: TRBV5-5; CDR3: CASSLLVSGANVLTF; DNA: TGTGCCAGCAGCTTGTTGGTGTCCGGGGCCAACGTCCTGACTTTC
size: .; D: .; J: TRBJ2-7; V: TRBV10-3; CDR3: CAISEDKFYEQYF; DNA: TGTGCCATCAGTGAGGACAAGTTCTACGAGCAGTACTTC
size: .; D: TRBD1; J: TRBJ2-5; V: TRBV2; CDR3: CAGTGGQETQYF; DNA: TGTGCCGGAACAGGGGGGCAAGAGACCCAGTACTTC
size: .; D: .; J: TRBJ2-5; V: TRBV20-1; CDR3: CSANEEGETQYF; DNA: TGCAGTGCTAACGAGGAGGGAGAGACCCAGTACTTC
size: few; D: .; J: TRBJ2-1; V: TRBV20-1; CDR3: CSARDGYEQFF; DNA: TGCAGTGCTAGAGATGGGTATGAGCAGTTCTTC
size: .; D: TRBD1; J: TRBJ2-2; V: TRBV20-1; CDR3: CSASEQGTGELFF; DNA: TGCAGTGCTAGTGAACAGGGGACCGGGGAGCTGTTTTTT
size: .; D: TRBD1; J: TRBJ2-3; V: TRBV5-1; CDR3: CASSLALGQVTDTQYF; DNA: TGCGCCAGCAGCTTGGCCCTCGGACAGGTCACAGATACGCAGTATTTT
size: .; D: TRBD2; J: TRBJ2-3; V: TRBV7-2; CDR3: CASSTTAGGTDTQYF; DNA: TGTGCCAGCAGTACAACGGCGGGGGGCACAGATACGCAGTATTTT